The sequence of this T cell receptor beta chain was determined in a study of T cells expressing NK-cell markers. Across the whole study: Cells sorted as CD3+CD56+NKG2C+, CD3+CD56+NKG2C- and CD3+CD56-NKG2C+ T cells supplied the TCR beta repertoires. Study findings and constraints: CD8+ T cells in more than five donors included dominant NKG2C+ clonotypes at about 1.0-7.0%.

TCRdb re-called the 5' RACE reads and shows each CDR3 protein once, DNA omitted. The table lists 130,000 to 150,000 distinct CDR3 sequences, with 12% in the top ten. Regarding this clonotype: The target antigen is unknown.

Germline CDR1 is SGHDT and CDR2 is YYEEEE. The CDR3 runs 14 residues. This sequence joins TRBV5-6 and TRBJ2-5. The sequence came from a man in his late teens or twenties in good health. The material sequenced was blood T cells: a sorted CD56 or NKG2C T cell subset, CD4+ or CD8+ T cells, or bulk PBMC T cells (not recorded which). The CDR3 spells CASSFGRLTETQYF.